This entry describes one TCR beta chain. Authors' analysis steps: Amplifying reference gene primers gave estimates of nucleated cell counts. Assay used: immunoSEQ multiplex PCR; TCRdb lists only in-frame clones, some missing. V, J and clone size are those of that table, while D and trimming were read from the DNA. The repertoire holds 250,000 or so clones, with 86% as singletons. Germline lookup yields CDR1 SNHLY and CDR2 FYNNEI. The CDR3 spans 13 residues. V shed 7 bases and J shed 7 bases, with 11 bases lying between them. The data belong to a study of blood T cell repertoires in COVID-19. Study background: Italy, Spain and the United States were the sources of the convalescent and acute COVID-19 samples. T cells, B-cell-depleted T cells, or PBMCs provided the cDNA or gDNA that served as material.

The sequence was collected from a man younger than 45 with active or convalescent COVID-19. The V and J genes are TRBV2 and TRBJ1-6, with D unresolved. Sequencing used peripheral blood. CDR3 coding DNA: TGTGCCAGCATAGCTATGCGGAATTCACCCCTCCACTTT. Translation gives CASIAMRNSPLHF.